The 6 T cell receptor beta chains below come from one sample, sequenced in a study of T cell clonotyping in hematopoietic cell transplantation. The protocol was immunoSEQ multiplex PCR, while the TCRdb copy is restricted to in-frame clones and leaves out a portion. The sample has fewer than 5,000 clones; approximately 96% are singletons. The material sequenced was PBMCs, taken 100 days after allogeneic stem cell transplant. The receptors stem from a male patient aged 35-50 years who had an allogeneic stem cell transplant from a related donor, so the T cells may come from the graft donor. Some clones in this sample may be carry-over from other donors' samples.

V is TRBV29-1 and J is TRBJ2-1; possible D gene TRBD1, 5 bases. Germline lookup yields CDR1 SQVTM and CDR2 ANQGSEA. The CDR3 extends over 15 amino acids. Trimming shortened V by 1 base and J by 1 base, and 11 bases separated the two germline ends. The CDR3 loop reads CSVEGGSQSYNEQFF. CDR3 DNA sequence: TGCAGCGTTGAAGGGGGCAGCCAGTCCTACAATGAGCAGTTCTTC.

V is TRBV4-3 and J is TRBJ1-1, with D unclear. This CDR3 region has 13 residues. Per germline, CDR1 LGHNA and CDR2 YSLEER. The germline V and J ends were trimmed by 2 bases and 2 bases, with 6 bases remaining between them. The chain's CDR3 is CASSQIQNTEAFF. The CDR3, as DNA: TGCGCCAGCAGCCAAATTCAAAACACTGAAGCTTTCTTT.

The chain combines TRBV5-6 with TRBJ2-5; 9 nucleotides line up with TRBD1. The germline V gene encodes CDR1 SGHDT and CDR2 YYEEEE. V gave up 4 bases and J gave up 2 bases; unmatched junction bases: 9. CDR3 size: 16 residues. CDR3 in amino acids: CASSPDRDRAQETQYF. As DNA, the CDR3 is TGTGCCAGCAGCCCTGACCGGGACAGGGCTCAAGAGACCCAGTACTTC.

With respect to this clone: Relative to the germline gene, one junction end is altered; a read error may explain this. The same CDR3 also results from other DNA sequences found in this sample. This chain's CDR3 is CASSSSSGGATDTQYF. The DNA of the CDR3 is TGTGCTAGCAGCTCGTCTAGCGGGGGGGCCACAGATACGCAGTATTTT. The gene calls are TRBV13 and TRBJ2-3; TRBD2 agrees at 12 bases. Per the germline V gene, CDR1 is PRHDT and CDR2 is FYEKMQ (reference sequence). This CDR3 has 16 residues.

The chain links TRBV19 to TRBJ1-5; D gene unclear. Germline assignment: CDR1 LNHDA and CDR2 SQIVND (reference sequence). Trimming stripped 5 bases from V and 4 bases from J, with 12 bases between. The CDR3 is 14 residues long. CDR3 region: CASSLDGRNQPQHF. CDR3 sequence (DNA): TGTGCCAGTAGTTTGGACGGTCGAAATCAGCCCCAGCATTTT.

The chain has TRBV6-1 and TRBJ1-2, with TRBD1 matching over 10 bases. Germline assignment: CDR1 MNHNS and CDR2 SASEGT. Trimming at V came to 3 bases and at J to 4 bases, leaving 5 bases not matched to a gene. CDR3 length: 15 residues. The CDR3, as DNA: TGTGCCAGCAGTGATGGGACAGGGGATTTCTATGGCTACACCTTC. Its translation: CASSDGTGDFYGYTF.